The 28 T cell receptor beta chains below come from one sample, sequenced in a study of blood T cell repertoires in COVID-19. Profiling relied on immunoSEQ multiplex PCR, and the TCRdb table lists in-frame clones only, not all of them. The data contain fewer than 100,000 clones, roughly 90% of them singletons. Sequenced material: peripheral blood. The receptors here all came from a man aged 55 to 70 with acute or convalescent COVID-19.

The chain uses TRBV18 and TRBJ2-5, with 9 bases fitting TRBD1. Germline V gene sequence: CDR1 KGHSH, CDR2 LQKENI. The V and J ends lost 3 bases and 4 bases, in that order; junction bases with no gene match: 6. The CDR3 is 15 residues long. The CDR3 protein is CASSPRDRVLETQYF. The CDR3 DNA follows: TGTGCCAGCTCACCGAGGGACAGGGTCCTAGAGACCCAGTACTTC.

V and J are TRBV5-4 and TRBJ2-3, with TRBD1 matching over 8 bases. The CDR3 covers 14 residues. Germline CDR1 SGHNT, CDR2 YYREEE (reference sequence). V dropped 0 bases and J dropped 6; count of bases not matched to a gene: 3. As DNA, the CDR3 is TGTGCCAGCAGCTTGGAACAGGGGGTGGATACGCAGTATTTT. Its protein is CASSLEQGVDTQYF.

CDR3 DNA sequence: TGTGCCTCAGGGGGAGGCGCCGGTTCACCCCTCCACTTT. Its translation is CASGGGAGSPLHF. The V and J genes are TRBV10-3 and TRBJ1-6; the match to TRBD1 covers 7 bases. J gave up 9 bases and V 11 bases, and 10 bases lay outside the gene matches. CDR3 size: 13 residues. From germline, CDR1 is ENHRY and CDR2 SYGVKD.

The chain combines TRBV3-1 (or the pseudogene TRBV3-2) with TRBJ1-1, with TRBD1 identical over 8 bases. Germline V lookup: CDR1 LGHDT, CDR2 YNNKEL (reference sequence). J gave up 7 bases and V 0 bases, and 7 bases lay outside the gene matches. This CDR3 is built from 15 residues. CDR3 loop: CASSQDGNRGNEAFF. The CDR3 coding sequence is TGTGCCAGCAGCCAAGATGGCAACAGGGGGAATGAAGCTTTCTTT.

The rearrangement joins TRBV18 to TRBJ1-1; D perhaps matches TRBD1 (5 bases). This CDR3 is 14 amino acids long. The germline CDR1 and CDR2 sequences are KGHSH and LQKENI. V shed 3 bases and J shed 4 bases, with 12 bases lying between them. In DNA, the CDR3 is TGTGCCAGCTCACCGACAGTGGTGGGCACTGAAGCTTTCTTT. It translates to CASSPTVVGTEAFF.

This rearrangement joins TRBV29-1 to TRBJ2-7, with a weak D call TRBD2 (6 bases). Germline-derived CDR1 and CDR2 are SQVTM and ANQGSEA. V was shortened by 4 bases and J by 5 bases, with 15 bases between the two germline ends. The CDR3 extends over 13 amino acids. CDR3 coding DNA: TGCAGCGTTGGATCGGGAGAGGGCCACGAGCAGTACTTC. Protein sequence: CSVGSGEGHEQYF.

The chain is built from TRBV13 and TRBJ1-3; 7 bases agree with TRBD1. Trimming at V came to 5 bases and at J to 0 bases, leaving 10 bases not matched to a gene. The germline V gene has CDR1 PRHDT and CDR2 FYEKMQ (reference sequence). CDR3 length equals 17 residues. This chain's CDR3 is CASSLVHRGDSGNTIYF. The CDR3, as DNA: TGTGCCAGCAGCCTAGTCCACAGGGGAGACTCTGGAAACACCATATATTTT.

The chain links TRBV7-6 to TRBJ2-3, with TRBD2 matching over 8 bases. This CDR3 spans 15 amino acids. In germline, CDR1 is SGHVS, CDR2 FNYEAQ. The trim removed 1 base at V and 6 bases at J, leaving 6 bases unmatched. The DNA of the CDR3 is TGTGCCAGCAGCTTAGATACGGGGGGGTCGGATACGCAGTATTTT. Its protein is CASSLDTGGSDTQYF.

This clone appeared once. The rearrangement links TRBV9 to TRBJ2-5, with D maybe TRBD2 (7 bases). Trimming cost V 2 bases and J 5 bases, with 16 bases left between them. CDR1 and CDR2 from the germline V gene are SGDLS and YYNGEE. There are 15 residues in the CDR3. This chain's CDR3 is CASSVDRGGSETQYF. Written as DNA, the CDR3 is TGTGCCAGCAGCGTGGATAGGGGGGGCTCGGAGACCCAGTACTTC.

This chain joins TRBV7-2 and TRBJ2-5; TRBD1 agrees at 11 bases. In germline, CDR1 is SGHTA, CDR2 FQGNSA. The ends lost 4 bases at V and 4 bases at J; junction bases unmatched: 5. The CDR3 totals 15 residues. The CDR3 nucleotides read TGTGCCAGCAGCTCGGACAGGGGGCGCGGAGAGACCCAGTACTTC. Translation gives CASSSDRGRGETQYF. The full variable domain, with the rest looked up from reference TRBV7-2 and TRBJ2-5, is GAGVSQSPSNKVTEKGKDVELRCDPISGHTALYWYRQSLGQGLEFLIYFQGNSAPDKSGLPSDRFSAERTGGSVSTLTIQRTQQEDSAVYLCASSSDRGRGETQYFGPGTRLLVL.

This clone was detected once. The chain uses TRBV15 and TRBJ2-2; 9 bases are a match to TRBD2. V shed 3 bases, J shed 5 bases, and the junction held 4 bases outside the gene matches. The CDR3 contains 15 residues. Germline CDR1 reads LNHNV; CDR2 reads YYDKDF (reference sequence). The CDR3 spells CATSRTREGTGELFF. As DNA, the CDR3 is TGTGCCACCAGCAGGACGCGGGAGGGGACCGGGGAGCTGTTTTTT.

This chain's CDR3 is CASSSGSTDTQYF. As DNA, the CDR3 is TGTGCCAGTAGTAGCGGAAGCACAGATACGCAGTATTTT. The rearrangement uses TRBV28 and TRBJ2-3, with a weak D call TRBD2 (6 bases). Germline CDR1 reads MDHEN; CDR2 reads SYDVKM. V was clipped by 9 bases and J by 0 bases, with 10 bases between them. This CDR3 spans 13 amino acids.

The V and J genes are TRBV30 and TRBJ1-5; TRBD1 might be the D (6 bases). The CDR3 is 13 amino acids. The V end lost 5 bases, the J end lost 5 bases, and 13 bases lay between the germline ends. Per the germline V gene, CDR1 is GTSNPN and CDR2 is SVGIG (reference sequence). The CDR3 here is CAWAGARDQPQHF. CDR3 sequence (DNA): TGTGCCTGGGCAGGGGCTAGGGATCAGCCCCAGCATTTT. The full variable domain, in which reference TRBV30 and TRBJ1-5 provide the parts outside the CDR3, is SQTIHQWPATLVQPVGSPLSLECTVEGTSNPNLYWYRQAAGRGLQLLFYSVGIGQISSEVPQNLSASRPQDRQFILSSKKLLLSDSGFYLCAWAGARDQPQHFGDGTRLSIL.

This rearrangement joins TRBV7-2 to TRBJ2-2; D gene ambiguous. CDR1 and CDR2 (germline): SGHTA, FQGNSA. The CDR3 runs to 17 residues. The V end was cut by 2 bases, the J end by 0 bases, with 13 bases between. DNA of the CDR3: TGTGCCAGCAGCTTACCCGGCACCGCGGCGAACACCGGGGAGCTGTTTTTT. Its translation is CASSLPGTAANTGELFF.

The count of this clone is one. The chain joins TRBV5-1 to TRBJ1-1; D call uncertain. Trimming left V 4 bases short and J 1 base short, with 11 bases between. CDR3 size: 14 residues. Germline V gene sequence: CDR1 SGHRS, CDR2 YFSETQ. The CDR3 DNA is TGCGCCAGCAGCCTGAACGCCAGGAACACTGAAGCTTTCTTT. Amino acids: CASSLNARNTEAFF.

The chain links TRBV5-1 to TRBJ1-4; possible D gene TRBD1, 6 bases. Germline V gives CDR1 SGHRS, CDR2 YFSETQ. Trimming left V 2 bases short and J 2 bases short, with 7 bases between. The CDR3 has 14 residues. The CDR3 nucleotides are TGCGCCAGCAGCTTAACAGGGACTAATGAAAAACTGTTTTTT. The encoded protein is CASSLTGTNEKLFF. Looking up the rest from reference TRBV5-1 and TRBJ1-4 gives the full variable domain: KAGVTQTPRYLIKTRGQQVTLSCSPISGHRSVSWYQQTPGQGLQFLFEYFSETQRNKGNFPGRFSGRQFSNSRSEMNVSTLELGDSALYLCASSLTGTNEKLFFGSGTQLSVL.

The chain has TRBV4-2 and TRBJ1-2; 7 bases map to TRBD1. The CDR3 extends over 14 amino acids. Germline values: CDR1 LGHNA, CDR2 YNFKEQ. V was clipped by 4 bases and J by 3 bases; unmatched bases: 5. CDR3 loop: CASSRAGTDYGYTF. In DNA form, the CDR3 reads TGTGCCAGCAGCCGGGCCGGGACAGACTATGGCTACACCTTC.

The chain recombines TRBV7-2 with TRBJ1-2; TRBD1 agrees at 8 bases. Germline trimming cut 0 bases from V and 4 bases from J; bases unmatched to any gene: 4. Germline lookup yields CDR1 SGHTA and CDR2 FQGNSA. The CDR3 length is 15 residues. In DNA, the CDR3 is TGTGCCAGCAGCTTAGCGACAGGGGCGGCCTATGGCTACACCTTC. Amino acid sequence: CASSLATGAAYGYTF.

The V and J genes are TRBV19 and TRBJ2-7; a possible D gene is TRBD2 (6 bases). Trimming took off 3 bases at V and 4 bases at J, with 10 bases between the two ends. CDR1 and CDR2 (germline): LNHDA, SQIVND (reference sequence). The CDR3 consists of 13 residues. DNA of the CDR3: TGTGCCAGTAGTATTGGGAGGAGGTACGAGCAGTACTTC. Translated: CASSIGRRYEQYF.

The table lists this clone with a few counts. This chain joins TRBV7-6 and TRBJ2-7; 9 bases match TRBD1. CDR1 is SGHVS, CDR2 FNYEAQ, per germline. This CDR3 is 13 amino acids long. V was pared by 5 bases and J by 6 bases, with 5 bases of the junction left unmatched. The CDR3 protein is CASSAGQGGEQYF. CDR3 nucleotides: TGTGCCAGCAGCGCGGGACAGGGAGGCGAGCAGTACTTC.

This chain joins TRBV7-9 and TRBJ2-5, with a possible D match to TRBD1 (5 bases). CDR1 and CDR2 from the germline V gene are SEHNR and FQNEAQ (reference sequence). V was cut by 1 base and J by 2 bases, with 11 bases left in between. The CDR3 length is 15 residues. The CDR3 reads CASSLDQTVQETQYF. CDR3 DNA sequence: TGTGCCAGCAGCTTAGACCAGACAGTACAAGAGACCCAGTACTTC. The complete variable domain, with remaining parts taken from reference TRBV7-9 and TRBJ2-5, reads DTGVSQNPRHKITKRGQNVTFRCDPISEHNRLYWYRQTLGQGPEFLTYFQNEAQLEKSRLLSDRFSAERPKGSFSTLEIQRTEQGDSAMYLCASSLDQTVQETQYFGPGTRLLVL.

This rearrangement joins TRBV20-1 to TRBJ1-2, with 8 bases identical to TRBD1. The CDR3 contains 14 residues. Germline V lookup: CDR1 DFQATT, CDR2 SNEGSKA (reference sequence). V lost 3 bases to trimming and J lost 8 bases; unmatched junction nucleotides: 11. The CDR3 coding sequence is TGCAGTGCTAGTTTGTCGGACAGGGAGCACGGCTACACCTTC. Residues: CSASLSDREHGYTF.

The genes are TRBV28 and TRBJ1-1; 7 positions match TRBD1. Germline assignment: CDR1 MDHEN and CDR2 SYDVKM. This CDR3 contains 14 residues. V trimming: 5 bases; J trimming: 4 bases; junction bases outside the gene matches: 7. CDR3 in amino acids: CASSTNRGLTEAFF. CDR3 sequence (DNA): TGTGCCAGCAGTACCAACAGGGGACTCACTGAAGCTTTCTTT.

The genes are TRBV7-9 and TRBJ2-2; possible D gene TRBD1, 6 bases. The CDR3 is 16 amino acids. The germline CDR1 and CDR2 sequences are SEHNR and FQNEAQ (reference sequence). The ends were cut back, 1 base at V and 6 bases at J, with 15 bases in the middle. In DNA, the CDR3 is TGTGCCAGCAGCTTAGACACGCAGGGGCCTCCCGGGGAGCTGTTTTTT. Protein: CASSLDTQGPPGELFF.

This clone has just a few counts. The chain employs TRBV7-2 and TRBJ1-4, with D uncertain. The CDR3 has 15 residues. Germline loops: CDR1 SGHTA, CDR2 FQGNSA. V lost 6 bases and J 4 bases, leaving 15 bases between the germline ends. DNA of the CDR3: TGTGCCAGCAGTCCTACAGCCTCCCTTAATGAAAAACTGTTTTTT. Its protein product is CASSPTASLNEKLFF.

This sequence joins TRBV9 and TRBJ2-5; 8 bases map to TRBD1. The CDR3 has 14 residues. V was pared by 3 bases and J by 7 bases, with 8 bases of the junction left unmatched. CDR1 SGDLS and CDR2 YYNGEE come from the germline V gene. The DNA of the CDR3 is TGTGCCAGCAGCGCCGGACAGGGAGTGGGGACCCAGTACTTC. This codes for CASSAGQGVGTQYF.

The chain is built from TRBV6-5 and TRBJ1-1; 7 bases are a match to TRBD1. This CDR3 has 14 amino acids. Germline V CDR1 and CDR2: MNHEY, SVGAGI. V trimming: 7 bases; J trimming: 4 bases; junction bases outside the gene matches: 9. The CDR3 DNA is TGTGCCAGCAAAGAACTGGGACAGAGCACTGAAGCTTTCTTT. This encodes CASKELGQSTEAFF.

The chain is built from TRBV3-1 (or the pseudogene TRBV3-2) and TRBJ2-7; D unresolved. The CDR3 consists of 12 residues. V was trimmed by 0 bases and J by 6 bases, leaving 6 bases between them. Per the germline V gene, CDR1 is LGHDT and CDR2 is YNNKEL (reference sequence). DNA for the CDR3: TGTGCCAGCAGCCAAGACAACAGCGAGCAGTACTTC. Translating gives CASSQDNSEQYF.